These T cell receptor beta chains were read from a single sample in a study of cytomegalovirus exposure and HLA in healthy donors. Produced via immunoSEQ multiplex PCR; TCRdb's table is partial and in-frame only. The sample lists some 130,000 clones; approximately 80% were seen once. Material: PBMCs. These receptors all stem from a human donor in good health. CDR3s include the opening cysteine and the closing phenylalanine or tryptophan. Fields, in order: clone size, J gene, D gene, V gene, CDR3 DNA, CDR3 protein. The D gene is left open where the match is weak. Size values are once, few and many counts, or a class for expanded clones, and some rows have none.

size: .; J: TRBJ1-1; D: TRBD1; V: TRBV27; DNA: TGTGCCAGCAGTCCAAACAGGGGAAACACTGAAGCTTTCTTT; CDR3: CASSPNRGNTEAFF
size: .; J: TRBJ2-1; D: TRBD2; V: TRBV6-1; DNA: TGTGCCAGCATAGCGGGGGGGCTAAATGAGCAGTTCTTC; CDR3: CASIAGGLNEQFF
size: .; J: TRBJ1-2; D: .; V: TRBV4-2; DNA: TGTGCCAGCAGCCAAGTCGCGGGGAACTATGGCTACACCTTC; CDR3: CASSQVAGNYGYTF
size: .; J: TRBJ1-5; D: .; V: TRBV6-6; DNA: TGTGCCAGCAGCCCGTACGGGGTTAGCAATCAGCCCCAGCATTTT; CDR3: CASSPYGVSNQPQHF
size: .; J: TRBJ2-2; D: TRBD2; V: TRBV11-2; DNA: TGTGCCAGCAGCTTGGGTTTTGCGGGGGCCGGGGAGCTGTTTTTT; CDR3: CASSLGFAGAGELFF
size: .; J: TRBJ1-3; D: .; V: TRBV6-5; DNA: TGTGCCAGCAGTTACCTGGGCCAGAGAAACACCATATATTTT; CDR3: CASSYLGQRNTIYF
size: few; J: TRBJ1-4; D: .; V: TRBV19; DNA: TGTGCCAGTAGTATAGGACAGTCAACTAATGAAAAACTGTTTTTT; CDR3: CASSIGQSTNEKLFF
size: .; J: TRBJ2-1; D: TRBD1; V: TRBV19; DNA: TGTGCCAGTAGTATTGGACAGGGGGCGAACAATGAGCAGTTCTTC; CDR3: CASSIGQGANNEQFF
size: .; J: TRBJ1-5; D: TRBD1; V: TRBV2; DNA: TGTGCCAGCAGTGCGGTGGGGACAGGGACATGGCAGCCCCAGCATTTT; CDR3: CASSAVGTGTWQPQHF
size: .; J: TRBJ2-7; D: TRBD2; V: TRBV7-9; DNA: TGTGCCAGCAGCCGCATACCGGGACTAGCGGGGGGTGGGTCCTACGAGCAGTACTTC; CDR3: CASSRIPGLAGGGSYEQYF
size: .; J: TRBJ2-7; D: TRBD1; V: TRBV15; DNA: TGTGCCACCAGCAGAGATCGGGATGGGACAGGAATCTTCCTTACTACGGGGGAGCAGTACTTC; CDR3: CATSRDRDGTGIFLTTGEQYF
size: .; J: TRBJ1-3; D: .; V: TRBV7-8; DNA: TGTGCCAGCCGCTCGACCTCCAGGCTCTCTGGAAACACCATATATTTT; CDR3: CASRSTSRLSGNTIYF
size: .; J: TRBJ2-7; D: TRBD1; V: TRBV29-1; DNA: TGCAGCGTTGATGGCCGGGGGACAGGGTCCTACGAGCAGTACTTC; CDR3: CSVDGRGTGSYEQYF
size: .; J: TRBJ1-2; D: TRBD1; V: TRBV9; DNA: TGTGCCAGCAGCTTCACGGGCCAGGGGGAATATCTAGGTGGCTACACCTTC; CDR3: CASSFTGQGEYLGGYTF
size: .; J: TRBJ1-6; D: TRBD1; V: TRBV16; DNA: TGTGCCAGCAGCCAAGCTACGTCCGGGACAGGGAGTACCCTCCACTTT; CDR3: CASSQATSGTGSTLHF
size: .; J: TRBJ2-1; D: .; V: TRBV7-6; DNA: TGTGCCAGCAGCTTAGTCGGGGGGCCCTACAATGAGCAGTTCTTC; CDR3: CASSLVGGPYNEQFF
size: once; J: TRBJ1-2; D: TRBD1; V: TRBV4-1; DNA: TGCGCCAGCAGCCATAGGGACAGGGCAGCTAACTATGGCTACACCTTC; CDR3: CASSHRDRAANYGYTF
size: .; J: TRBJ2-1; D: TRBD1; V: TRBV28; DNA: TGTGCCAGCAGATCCCGCGTACAGGGGGTGTCCTACAATGAGCAGTTCTTC; CDR3: CASRSRVQGVSYNEQFF
size: .; J: TRBJ1-1; D: .; V: TRBV7-9; DNA: TGTGCCAGCAGCTCCGGACAGATCCACACTGAAGCTTTCTTT; CDR3: CASSSGQIHTEAFF
size: .; J: TRBJ1-1; D: .; V: TRBV6-1; DNA: TGTGCCAGCACCTCGAGGGGAGGAGACACTGAAGCTTTCTTT; CDR3: CASTSRGGDTEAFF
size: .; J: TRBJ2-1; D: .; V: TRBV15; DNA: TGTGCCACCAGCAGAGATGCGCGCGGGGCTAACTACAATGAGCAGTTCTTC; CDR3: CATSRDARGANYNEQFF
size: .; J: TRBJ2-7; D: .; V: TRBV18; DNA: TGTGCCAGCTCCCCGGGACTCACCTACGAGCAGTACTTC; CDR3: CASSPGLTYEQYF
size: .; J: TRBJ2-3; D: TRBD2; V: TRBV4-2; DNA: TGTGCCAGCAGCCAAGTTTCTCGCGGGGGGGCCTTTGGGTCTCCGAAACCAACAGATACGCAGTATTTT; CDR3: CASSQVSRGGAFGSPKPTDTQYF
size: .; J: TRBJ1-3; D: .; V: TRBV5-1; DNA: TGCGCCAGCAGCTTGGGAGCACTTTCTGGAAACACCATATATTTT; CDR3: CASSLGALSGNTIYF
size: .; J: TRBJ2-1; D: .; V: TRBV2; DNA: TGTGCCAGCAGTGCAGGGTCCTACTACAATGAGCAGTTCTTC; CDR3: CASSAGSYYNEQFF
size: .; J: TRBJ2-3; D: .; V: TRBV7-3; DNA: TGTGCCAGCAGCTTAATGTTAACTGGCACAGATACGCAGTATTTT; CDR3: CASSLMLTGTDTQYF
size: .; J: TRBJ1-2; D: .; V: TRBV15; DNA: TGTGCCACCAGCAGAGATGAGGGATCCTCCACTTATGGCTACACCTTC; CDR3: CATSRDEGSSTYGYTF
size: .; J: TRBJ1-3; D: TRBD1; V: TRBV25-1; DNA: TGTGCCAGCAGTCCACTGACAGGGGACACCATATATTTT; CDR3: CASSPLTGDTIYF
size: few; J: TRBJ2-1; D: .; V: TRBV5-5; DNA: TGTGCCAGCAGCTTGTTCGCCCAGGGACACTCCTACAATGAGCAGTTCTTC; CDR3: CASSLFAQGHSYNEQFF
size: .; J: TRBJ2-3; D: TRBD1; V: TRBV7-2; DNA: TGTGCCAGCAGCTTAACAGGGGTCACAGATACGCAGTATTTT; CDR3: CASSLTGVTDTQYF
size: .; J: TRBJ2-1; D: TRBD1; V: TRBV27; DNA: TGTGCCAGCAGTAGTCCCTTGGGACAGGGGAGAAATGAGCAGTTCTTC; CDR3: CASSSPLGQGRNEQFF
size: .; J: TRBJ1-2; D: TRBD1; V: TRBV29-1; DNA: TGCAGCGTGGCGGGACAGGGACGGGAATTGAGCGGCTACACCTTC; CDR3: CSVAGQGRELSGYTF
size: .; J: TRBJ2-3; D: TRBD2; V: TRBV5-6; DNA: TGTGCCAGCGGATCCACCGGGACTACACCGTGGACAGATACGCAGTATTTT; CDR3: CASGSTGTTPWTDTQYF
size: .; J: TRBJ2-3; D: .; V: TRBV7-2; DNA: TGTGCCAGCAGGTCTAGTTTTTTAGATACGCAGTATTTT; CDR3: CASRSSFLDTQYF
size: .; J: TRBJ2-5; D: TRBD1; V: TRBV5-1; DNA: TGCGCCAGCAGCCCCCGTGGGACAGGGGTCATCGAGACCCAGTACTTC; CDR3: CASSPRGTGVIETQYF
size: .; J: TRBJ2-1; D: .; V: TRBV6-5; DNA: TGTGCCAGCAGTTACGGCGGGGAGCAAAACAATGAGCAGTTCTTC; CDR3: CASSYGGEQNNEQFF
size: .; J: TRBJ1-2; D: TRBD1; V: TRBV27; DNA: TGTGCCAGCCTAGGACAGGGGGCATTTGGCTATGGCTACACCTTC; CDR3: CASLGQGAFGYGYTF
size: once; J: TRBJ2-3; D: .; V: TRBV6-6; DNA: TGTGCCAGCAGTTACTTGGAGGGTGATACGCAGTATTTT; CDR3: CASSYLEGDTQYF
size: .; J: TRBJ1-2; D: TRBD1; V: TRBV5-1; DNA: TGCGCCAGCAGCGCAAAAAGGGACAGGGGGCCCCTGAGAGGCTACACCTTC; CDR3: CASSAKRDRGPLRGYTF
size: .; J: TRBJ2-5; D: .; V: TRBV6-5; DNA: TGTGCCAGCAGGGCTAGCGAAGAGACCCAGTACTTC; CDR3: CASRASEETQYF
size: .; J: TRBJ1-2; D: TRBD1; V: TRBV14; DNA: TGTGCCAGCAGCCAAGGGGATCAGGGGGTGGCCTATGGCTACACCTTC; CDR3: CASSQGDQGVAYGYTF
size: .; J: TRBJ1-3; D: .; V: TRBV6-5; DNA: TGTGCCAGCCGCTCTGGAAACACCATATATTTT; CDR3: CASRSGNTIYF
size: .; J: TRBJ2-3; D: .; V: TRBV7-9; DNA: TGTGCCAGCAGCTTTCGGGGTTCAGATACGCAGTATTTT; CDR3: CASSFRGSDTQYF
size: .; J: TRBJ2-3; D: .; V: TRBV6-5; DNA: TGTGCCAGCGGCCGGGACTTTAGCACAGATACGCAGTATTTT; CDR3: CASGRDFSTDTQYF
size: .; J: TRBJ2-7; D: .; V: TRBV10-2; DNA: TGCGCCACCACCGCGTCCTACGAGCAGTACTTC; CDR3: CATTASYEQYF
size: once; J: TRBJ2-2; D: TRBD2; V: TRBV7-2; DNA: TGTGCCAGCACCTATCACGGAGCGGGGGGGAACACCGGGGAGCTGTTTTTT; CDR3: CASTYHGAGGNTGELFF
size: .; J: TRBJ1-1; D: .; V: TRBV28; DNA: TGTGCCAGCAGACAGGGATTAGGTGAAGCTTTCTTT; CDR3: CASRQGLGEAFF
size: .; J: TRBJ1-4; D: .; V: TRBV15; DNA: TGTGCCACCAGCCGCAGGGTGAATGAAAAACTGTTTTTT; CDR3: CATSRRVNEKLFF
size: few; J: TRBJ2-7; D: TRBD2; V: TRBV4-1; DNA: TGCGCCAGCAGCCAAGATCGGGTGGGGGGGGAGTACGAGCAGTACTTC; CDR3: CASSQDRVGGEYEQYF
size: .; J: TRBJ1-1; D: .; V: TRBV7-9; DNA: TGTGCCAGCAGCTTAGAAGGGGGTTGGAACACTGAAGCTTTCTTT; CDR3: CASSLEGGWNTEAFF
size: .; J: TRBJ2-3; D: TRBD2; V: TRBV9; DNA: TGTGCCAGCAGCCTCAACGTAAATGGGCTAGCGGGGGCCGATACGCAGTATTTT; CDR3: CASSLNVNGLAGADTQYF
size: few; J: TRBJ2-2; D: .; V: TRBV7-2; DNA: TGTGCCAGCAGCCCACCCCACCAGGGCGGGGAGCTGTTTTTT; CDR3: CASSPPHQGGELFF
size: .; J: TRBJ2-2; D: .; V: TRBV2; DNA: TGTGCCAGCAGGCGTTTACAGGGCTCGTACCTACCCCTTCATAACACCGGGGAGCTGTTTTTT; CDR3: CASRRLQGSYLPLHNTGELFF
size: .; J: TRBJ2-5; D: TRBD2; V: TRBV10-2; DNA: TGCGCCAGCAGAGGGACTAGCGGGACCTACCAAGAGACCCAGTACTTC; CDR3: CASRGTSGTYQETQYF
size: .; J: TRBJ2-1; D: TRBD2; V: TRBV7-2; DNA: TGTGCCAGCACACCCATAGCGGGGGGCAGCAATGAGCAGTTCTTC; CDR3: CASTPIAGGSNEQFF
size: .; J: TRBJ1-1; D: TRBD1; V: TRBV19; DNA: TGTGCCAGTAGTGTCCACGGGACAGGAGCTGAAGCTTTCTTT; CDR3: CASSVHGTGAEAFF
size: .; J: TRBJ2-7; D: TRBD2; V: TRBV28; DNA: TGTGCCAGCCTGTCGGCTAGCGGGCGATACGAGCAGTACTTC; CDR3: CASLSASGRYEQYF